This T cell receptor (beta chain) was identified in a study of a mutant IDH1 vaccine in newly diagnosed glioma. Overall study context: Vaccine administration was initiated 4-6 weeks following radiotherapy alone, or with temozolomide cycles. Study-level findings and limits: Vaccine-induced immune responses occurred in 93.3% of patients.

Time point indicated: week 23, last vaccination. One vaccine dose held 300 ug of mutant IDH1 20-mer peptide and came with topical imiquimod. Points on this clone: The antigen remains undetermined.

Method: immunoSEQ multiplex PCR; TCRdb's copy keeps in-frame clones and lacks some. This sample carries over 25,000 clones, approximately 90% of them seen once, and the ten largest clones take around 2.5%. Trimming took off 4 bases at V and 0 bases at J, with 13 bases between the two ends. This CDR3 spans 16 amino acids. Germline values: CDR1 MDHEN, CDR2 SYDVKM. The TCR originated in a man aged 35 to 55 with glioma. The genes are TRBV28 and TRBJ1-5; tentatively, D is TRBD1 (6 bases). Sequencing was performed on PBMCs, taken from a glioma patient whose treatment included an IDH1 peptide vaccine. The CDR3 DNA sequence: TGTGCCAGCAGTTCCTATACAGGGTATAGCAATCAGCCCCAGCATTTT. It codes for CASSSYTGYSNQPQHF.